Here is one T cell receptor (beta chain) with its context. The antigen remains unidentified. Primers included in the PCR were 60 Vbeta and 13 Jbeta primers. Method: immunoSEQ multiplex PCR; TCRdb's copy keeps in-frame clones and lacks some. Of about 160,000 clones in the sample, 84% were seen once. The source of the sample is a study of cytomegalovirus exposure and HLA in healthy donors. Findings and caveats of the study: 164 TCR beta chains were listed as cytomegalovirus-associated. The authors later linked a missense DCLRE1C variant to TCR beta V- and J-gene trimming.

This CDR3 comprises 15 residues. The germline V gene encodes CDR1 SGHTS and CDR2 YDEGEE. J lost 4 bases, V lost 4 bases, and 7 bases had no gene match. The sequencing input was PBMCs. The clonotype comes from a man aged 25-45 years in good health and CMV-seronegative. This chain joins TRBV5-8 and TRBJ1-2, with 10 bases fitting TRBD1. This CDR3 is CASSQRDRGPYGYTF. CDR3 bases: TGTGCCAGCAGCCAACGGGACAGGGGCCCCTATGGCTACACCTTC.